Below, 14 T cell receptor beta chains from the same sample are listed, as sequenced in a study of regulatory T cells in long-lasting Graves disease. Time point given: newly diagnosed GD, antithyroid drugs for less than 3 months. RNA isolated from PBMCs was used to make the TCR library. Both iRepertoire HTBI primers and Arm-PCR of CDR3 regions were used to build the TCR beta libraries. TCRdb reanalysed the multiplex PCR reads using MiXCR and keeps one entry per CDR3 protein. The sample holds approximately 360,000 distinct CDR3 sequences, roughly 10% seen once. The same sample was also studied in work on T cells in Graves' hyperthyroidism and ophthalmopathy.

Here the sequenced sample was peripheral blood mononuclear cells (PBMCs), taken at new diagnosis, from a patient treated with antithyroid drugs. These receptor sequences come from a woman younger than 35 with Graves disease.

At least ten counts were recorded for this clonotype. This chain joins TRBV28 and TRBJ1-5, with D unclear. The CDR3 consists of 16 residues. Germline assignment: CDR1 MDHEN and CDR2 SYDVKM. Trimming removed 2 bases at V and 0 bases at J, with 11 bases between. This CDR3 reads CASSLGSFYSNQPQHF. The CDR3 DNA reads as TGTGCCAGCAGTTTAGGGTCATTCTATAGCAATCAGCCCCAGCATTTT.

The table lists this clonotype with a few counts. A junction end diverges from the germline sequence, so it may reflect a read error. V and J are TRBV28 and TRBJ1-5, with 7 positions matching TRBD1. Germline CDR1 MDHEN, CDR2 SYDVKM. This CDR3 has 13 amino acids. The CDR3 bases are TGTGTCAGCTTTCCAACAGGGGATCAGCCCCAGCATTTT. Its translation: CVSFPTGDQPQHF.

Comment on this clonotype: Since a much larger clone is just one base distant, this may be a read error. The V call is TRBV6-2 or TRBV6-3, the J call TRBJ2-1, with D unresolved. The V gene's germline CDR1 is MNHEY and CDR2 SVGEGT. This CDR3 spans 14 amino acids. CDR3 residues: CASSPMGSHNEQFF. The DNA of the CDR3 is TGTGCCAGCAGCCCTATGGGCTCCCACAATGAGCAGTTCTTC.

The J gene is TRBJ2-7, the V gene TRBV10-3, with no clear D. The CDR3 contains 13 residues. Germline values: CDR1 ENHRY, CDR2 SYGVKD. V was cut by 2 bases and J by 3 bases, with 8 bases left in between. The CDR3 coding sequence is TGTGCCATCAGTGAGACGGGTAGCTACGAGCAGTACTTC. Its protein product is CAISETGSYEQYF.

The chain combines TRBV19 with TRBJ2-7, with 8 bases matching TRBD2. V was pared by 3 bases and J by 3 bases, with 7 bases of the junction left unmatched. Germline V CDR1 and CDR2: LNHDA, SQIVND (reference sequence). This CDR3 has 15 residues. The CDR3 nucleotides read TGTGCCAGTAGTATCGAAGCGGGAGTCGGCTACGAGCAGTACTTC. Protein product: CASSIEAGVGYEQYF.

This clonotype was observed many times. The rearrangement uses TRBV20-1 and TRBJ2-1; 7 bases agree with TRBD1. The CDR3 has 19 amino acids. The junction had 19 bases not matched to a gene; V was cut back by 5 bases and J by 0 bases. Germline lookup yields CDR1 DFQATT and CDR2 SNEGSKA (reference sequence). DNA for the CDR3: TGCAGTGCTTCCAGAGGCCCCTTGCTGACAGGGAGCTCCTACAATGAGCAGTTCTTC. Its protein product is CSASRGPLLTGSSYNEQFF.

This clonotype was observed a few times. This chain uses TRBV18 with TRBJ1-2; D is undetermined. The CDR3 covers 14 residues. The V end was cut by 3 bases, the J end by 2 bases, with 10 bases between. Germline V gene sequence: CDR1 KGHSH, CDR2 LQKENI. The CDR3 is CASSPPMSNYGYTF. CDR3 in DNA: TGTGCCAGCTCACCTCCAATGTCGAACTATGGCTACACCTTC.

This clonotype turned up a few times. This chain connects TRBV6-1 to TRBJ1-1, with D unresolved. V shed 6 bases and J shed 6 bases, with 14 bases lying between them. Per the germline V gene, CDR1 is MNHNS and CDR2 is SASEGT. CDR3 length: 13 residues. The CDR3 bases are TGTGCCAGCAGCCTTTCCCGGCGTTCTGAAGCTTTCTTT. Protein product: CASSLSRRSEAFF.

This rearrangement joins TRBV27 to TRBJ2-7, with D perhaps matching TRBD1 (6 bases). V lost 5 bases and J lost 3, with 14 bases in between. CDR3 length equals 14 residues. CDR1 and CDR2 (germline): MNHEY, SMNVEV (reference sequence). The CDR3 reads CASSDSGANYEQYF. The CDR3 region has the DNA TGTGCCAGCAGTGACTCAGGGGCCAACTACGAGCAGTACTTC.

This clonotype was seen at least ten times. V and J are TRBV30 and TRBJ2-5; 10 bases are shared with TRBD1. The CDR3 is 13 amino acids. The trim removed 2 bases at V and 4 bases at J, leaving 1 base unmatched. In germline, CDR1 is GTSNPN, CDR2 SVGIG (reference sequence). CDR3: CAWSRDRGETQYF. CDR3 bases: TGTGCCTGGAGTCGGGACAGGGGAGAGACCCAGTACTTC.

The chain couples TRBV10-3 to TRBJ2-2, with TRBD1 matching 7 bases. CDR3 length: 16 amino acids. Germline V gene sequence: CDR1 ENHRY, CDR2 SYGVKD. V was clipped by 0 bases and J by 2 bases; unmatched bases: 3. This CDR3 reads CAISESGTVNTGELFF. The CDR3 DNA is TGTGCCATCAGTGAGTCCGGGACAGTAAACACCGGGGAGCTGTTTTTT.

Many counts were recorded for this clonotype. The CDR3 here is CATSPEEAGREAGYTF. CDR3 sequence (DNA): TGTGCCACCAGCCCCGAGGAGGCCGGACGCGAAGCGGGCTACACCTTC. V and J are TRBV15 and TRBJ1-2; D uncertain. The V end was cut by 5 bases, the J end by 8 bases, with 24 bases between. The CDR3 runs 16 residues. Germline CDR1 reads LNHNV; CDR2 reads YYDKDF (reference sequence).

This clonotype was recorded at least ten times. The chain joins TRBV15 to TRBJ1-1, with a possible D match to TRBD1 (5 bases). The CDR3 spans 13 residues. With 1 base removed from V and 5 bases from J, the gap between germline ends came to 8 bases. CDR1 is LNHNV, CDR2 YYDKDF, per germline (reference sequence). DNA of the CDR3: TGTGCCACCAGCAGAGTTGGGGGGACTGAAGCTTTCTTT. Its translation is CATSRVGGTEAFF. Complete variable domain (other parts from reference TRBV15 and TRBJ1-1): DAMVIQNPRYQVTQFGKPVTLSCSQTLNHNVMYWYQQKSSQAPKLLFHYYDKDFNNEADTPDNFQSRRPNTSFCFLDIRSPGLGDTAMYLCATSRVGGTEAFFGQGTRLTVV.

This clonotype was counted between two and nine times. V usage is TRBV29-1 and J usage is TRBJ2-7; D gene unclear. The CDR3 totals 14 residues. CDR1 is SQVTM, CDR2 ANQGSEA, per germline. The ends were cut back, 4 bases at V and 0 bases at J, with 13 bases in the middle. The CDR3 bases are TGCAGCGTTGGGGTAGACCGAGTCTCCTACGAGCAGTACTTC. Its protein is CSVGVDRVSYEQYF.